The 22 T cell receptor beta chains below were found in one sample sequenced in a study of CD8+ T cells in alopecia areata. Treatment specified: oral pan-JAK inhibitor, 5-10 mg twice daily. Extraction and reverse transcription of RNA yielded cDNA as the sequencing template. Using immunoSEQ multiplex PCR, the repertoire was profiled, and TCRdb retains in-frame clones only, with some absent. The table includes approximately 170,000 clones, 45% to 65% detected once. Sequenced material: CD4+ T cells sorted from blood, taken at week 4, from a patient treated with tofacitinib. These receptors came from a human donor with alopecia areata.

The rearrangement uses TRBV5-4 and TRBJ2-1; possible D gene TRBD2, 5 bases. V gave up 3 bases and J gave up 4 bases, with 14 bases separating them. CDR1 and CDR2 from the germline V gene are SGHNT and YYREEE (reference sequence). This CDR3 is built from 15 residues. CDR3 region: CASSSGVTRYNEQFF. The CDR3 DNA reads TGTGCCAGCAGCTCCGGGGTTACGCGGTACAATGAGCAGTTCTTC.

A word on this clone: This specimen includes other DNA sequences encoding the same CDR3. The chain joins TRBV30 to TRBJ1-5, with D unclear. Germline V gene lookup returns CDR1 GTSNPN and CDR2 SVGIG (reference sequence). The CDR3 length is 13 residues. Trimming left V 0 bases short and J 4 bases short, with 7 bases between. CDR3 DNA: TGTGCCTGGAGTGTATCGGAAAATCAGCCCCAGCATTTT. Protein: CAWSVSENQPQHF.

The chain is built from TRBV5-4 and TRBJ1-2; 12 nucleotides line up with TRBD1. This CDR3 spans 16 amino acids. Germline-derived CDR1 and CDR2 are SGHNT and YYREEE (reference sequence). V lost 4 bases to trimming and J lost 8 bases; unmatched junction nucleotides: 12. DNA of the CDR3: TGTGCCAGCAGCCTGGCCGGGACAGGGGGCTTCAGGGGCTACACCTTC. This codes for CASSLAGTGGFRGYTF.

This clone occurred a few times. This sequence joins TRBV10-3 and TRBJ2-5, with TRBD1 identical over 9 bases. Germline lookup yields CDR1 ENHRY and CDR2 SYGVKD. The V segment lost 6 bases and the J segment 2 bases; nucleotides outside the gene matches: 7. The CDR3 is made up of 15 amino acids. The CDR3: CAISLTGGKQETQYF. Written as DNA, the CDR3 is TGTGCCATCAGCCTGACAGGGGGGAAACAAGAGACCCAGTACTTC.

The rearrangement uses TRBV30 and TRBJ2-2, with 8 nucleotides matching TRBD1. This CDR3 has 16 amino acids. The V segment lost 6 bases and the J segment 7 bases; nucleotides outside the gene matches: 16. Germline V gene data show CDR1 as GTSNPN and CDR2 as SVGIG (reference sequence). The CDR3 DNA is TGTGCCTGTCCAGGGGGCGCTACACAATTTGGCGGGGAGCTGTTTTTT. Its protein is CACPGGATQFGGELFF.

Here the CDR3 DNA reads TGCAGCGTTCAACATAAGAACACTGAAGCTTTCTTT. Encoded protein: CSVQHKNTEAFF. This chain joins TRBV29-1 and TRBJ1-1, with D uncertain. Trimming stripped 5 bases from V and 1 base from J, with 8 bases between. Germline CDR1 reads SQVTM; CDR2 reads ANQGSEA. This CDR3 comprises 12 residues.

This clone showed up just a few times. The chain has TRBV29-1 and TRBJ2-2; D gene uncertain. The germline gives CDR1 SQVTM, CDR2 ANQGSEA. Trimming took off 7 bases at V and 4 bases at J, with 13 bases between the two ends. The CDR3 sequence is 13 residues long. The CDR3: CSAQNSGTGELFF. Written as DNA, the CDR3 is TGCAGCGCCCAAAACTCTGGCACCGGGGAGCTGTTTTTT.

V is TRBV7-3 and J is TRBJ2-5, with unresolved D. Germline V CDR1 and CDR2: SGHTA, FQGTGA. The CDR3 totals 13 residues. V shed 6 bases and J shed 4 bases, with 12 bases lying between them. CDR3: CASSFGSGETQYF. The CDR3 DNA reads TGTGCCAGCAGTTTCGGATCGGGAGAGACCCAGTACTTC.

V usage is TRBV5-1 and J usage is TRBJ2-7; D is possibly TRBD1 or TRBD2 (7 bases each). This CDR3 contains 16 residues. CDR1 and CDR2 from the germline V gene are SGHRS and YFSETQ. With 4 bases removed from V and 0 bases from J, the gap between germline ends came to 17 bases. The CDR3 coding sequence is TGCGCCAGCAGCAGGGGGGGACAGTGGAACTCCTACGAGCAGTACTTC. Translating it yields CASSRGGQWNSYEQYF.

This chain uses TRBV18 with TRBJ2-3; no definite D call. V dropped 2 bases and J dropped 6 bases, with 9 bases sitting between them. Germline V lookup: CDR1 KGHSH, CDR2 LQKENI. CDR3 length equals 13 residues. The CDR3 here is CASSPSMSDTQYF. The DNA for the CDR3 is TGTGCCAGCTCACCAAGTATGTCGGATACGCAGTATTTT.

The chain recombines TRBV4-1 with TRBJ1-5, with D uncertain. The germline V gene encodes CDR1 MGHRA and CDR2 YSYEKL. V lost 0 bases, J lost 4 bases, and 10 bases lay in between. CDR3 length equals 15 residues. The CDR3 DNA reads TGCGCCAGCAGCCAAGACCCGGGCGGGAATCAGCCCCAGCATTTT. It specifies CASSQDPGGNQPQHF.

This clone was observed a handful of times. The rearrangement joins TRBV29-1 to TRBJ2-7; TRBD1 agrees at 9 bases. The CDR3 contains 14 residues. Per the germline V gene, CDR1 is SQVTM and CDR2 is ANQGSEA. V was pared by 7 bases and J by 3 bases, with 10 bases of the junction left unmatched. The CDR3: CSAGGGTGNYEQYF. The CDR3 coding sequence is TGCAGCGCCGGAGGAGGGACAGGGAACTACGAGCAGTACTTC.

The rearrangement uses TRBV4-3 and TRBJ1-2; a possible D gene is TRBD1 (6 bases). The germline V gene encodes CDR1 LGHNA and CDR2 YSLEER. The CDR3 runs to 15 residues. Trimming removed 4 bases from V and 0 bases from J, with 12 bases in between. The CDR3 region has the DNA TGCGCCAGCAGCCCTAGATGGACAGCTAACTATGGCTACACCTTC. Translated, it gives CASSPRWTANYGYTF.

This clone has just one count. CDR3 in DNA: TGCGCCAGCAGCTTGTCCCACCAGGGACTAGCGGGAGTGAATGAGCAGTTCTTC. This codes for CASSLSHQGLAGVNEQFF. V usage is TRBV5-1 and J usage is TRBJ2-1; 14 nucleotides line up with TRBD2. The junction had 10 bases not matched to a gene; V was cut back by 1 base and J by 7 bases. Germline loops: CDR1 SGHRS, CDR2 YFSETQ. This CDR3 contains 18 residues.

The table lists this clone with a count of one. The chain joins TRBV29-1 to TRBJ2-7; D is unresolved. V was shortened by 5 bases and J by 0 bases, with 14 bases between the two germline ends. Germline-derived CDR1 and CDR2 are SQVTM and ANQGSEA. This CDR3 is built from 14 residues. CDR3 sequence reads: CSVQARLSSYEQYF. As DNA, the CDR3 is TGCAGCGTTCAAGCACGGCTAAGCTCCTACGAGCAGTACTTC.

This clone was detected a few times. This chain links TRBV2 with TRBJ1-1; 7 bases fit TRBD1. CDR1 and CDR2 from the germline V gene are SNHLY and FYNNEI. The CDR3 loop spans 15 amino acids. V lost 4 bases, J lost 2 bases, and 7 bases stayed unmatched. CDR3 coding DNA: TGTGCCAGCAGTGCTCGGACAGGTCGAAACACTGAAGCTTTCTTT. Translating gives CASSARTGRNTEAFF.

The V and J genes are TRBV2 and TRBJ2-2, with a possible D match to TRBD1 (6 bases). Trimming left V 7 bases short and J 4 bases short, with 22 bases between. Germline V gene data show CDR1 as SNHLY and CDR2 as FYNNEI. CDR3 size: 17 residues. The CDR3 is CASNERQGPSGTGELFF. CDR3 nucleotides: TGTGCCAGCAACGAGAGGCAGGGGCCCAGTGGCACCGGGGAGCTGTTTTTT.

This clone was seen a few times. The rearrangement uses TRBV5-4 and TRBJ2-7, with 14 bases identical to TRBD2. V lost 3 bases and J lost 5; bases outside the gene matches: 7. CDR1 and CDR2 from the germline V gene are SGHNT and YYREEE (reference sequence). This CDR3 is 16 amino acids long. The CDR3 spells CASSSRLAGGTHEQYF. CDR3 in DNA: TGTGCCAGCAGCTCCCGACTAGCGGGAGGGACCCACGAGCAGTACTTC. The full variable domain, in which reference TRBV5-4 and TRBJ2-7 provide the parts outside the CDR3, is ETGVTQSPTHLIKTRGQQVTLRCSSQSGHNTVSWYQQALGQGPQFIFQYYREEENGRGNFPPRFSGLQFPNYSSELNVNALELDDSALYLCASSSRLAGGTHEQYFGPGTRLTVT.

The chain recombines TRBV7-2 with TRBJ1-5; D gene ambiguous. Germline loops: CDR1 SGHTA, CDR2 FQGNSA. This CDR3 has 13 amino acids. The ends were cut back, 5 bases at V and 10 bases at J, with 15 bases in the middle. The CDR3 DNA reads TGTGCCAGCAGCGAGAACCCGGGTCTTCCCCAGCATTTT. Translating it yields CASSENPGLPQHF.

This sequence joins TRBV6-6 and TRBJ2-1; 7 bases fit TRBD2. From germline, CDR1 is MNHNY and CDR2 SVGAGI (reference sequence). J lost 1 base, V lost 5 bases, and 5 bases had no gene match. The CDR3 consists of 15 residues. The CDR3 reads CASSRSGLSYNEQFF. CDR3 nucleotides: TGTGCCAGCAGTCGTAGCGGGTTGTCCTACAATGAGCAGTTCTTC.

This clone has just a few counts. The chain couples TRBV28 to TRBJ2-7; a possible D gene is TRBD1 (7 bases). V dropped 4 bases and J dropped 0 bases, with 19 bases sitting between them. The CDR3 is 17 amino acids. Germline loops: CDR1 MDHEN, CDR2 SYDVKM. CDR3 loop: CASSSSFAGQHSYEQYF. The CDR3 nucleotides are TGTGCCAGCAGTTCATCCTTCGCGGGACAGCACTCCTACGAGCAGTACTTC.

This chain joins TRBV6-5 and TRBJ1-1, with TRBD1 identical over 9 bases. After removal of 5 bases from V and 7 bases from J, the junction contained 8 bases not matched to a gene. Germline values: CDR1 MNHEY, CDR2 SVGAGI. The CDR3 is made up of 14 amino acids. The CDR3 DNA follows: TGTGCCAGCAGTCGGACAGGGGAAATGAATGAAGCTTTCTTT. It encodes CASSRTGEMNEAFF.